The clone carrying this TCR beta chain was found a few times. No antigen is known for it. The CDR3 is made up of 16 amino acids. With 3 bases removed from V and 7 bases from J, the gap between germline ends came to 18 bases. MiXCR, applied by TCRdb to the reads, yields one record per CDR3 protein. The sample consists of about 830,000 distinct CDR3 sequences, approximately 29% of them appearing once. The sample comes from a study of T cell repertoires in cytomegalovirus infection. General study results and limits: The cumulative frequency of public TCR beta families identified carriers of CMV plus the relevant HLA.

Sequenced here: cultured CD8+ T cells from PBMCs, sampled from culture after CMV antigen stimulation. V is TRBV12-3 or TRBV12-4 and J is TRBJ2-2; D gene unclear. The source is a human donor in good health (CMV status not recorded). Some clones in this sample may be carry-over from other donors' samples. The CDR3 here is CASSFLVSGPVGELFF. In DNA, the CDR3 is TGTGCCAGCAGTTTTCTAGTTTCTGGCCCGGTCGGGGAGCTGTTTTTT.